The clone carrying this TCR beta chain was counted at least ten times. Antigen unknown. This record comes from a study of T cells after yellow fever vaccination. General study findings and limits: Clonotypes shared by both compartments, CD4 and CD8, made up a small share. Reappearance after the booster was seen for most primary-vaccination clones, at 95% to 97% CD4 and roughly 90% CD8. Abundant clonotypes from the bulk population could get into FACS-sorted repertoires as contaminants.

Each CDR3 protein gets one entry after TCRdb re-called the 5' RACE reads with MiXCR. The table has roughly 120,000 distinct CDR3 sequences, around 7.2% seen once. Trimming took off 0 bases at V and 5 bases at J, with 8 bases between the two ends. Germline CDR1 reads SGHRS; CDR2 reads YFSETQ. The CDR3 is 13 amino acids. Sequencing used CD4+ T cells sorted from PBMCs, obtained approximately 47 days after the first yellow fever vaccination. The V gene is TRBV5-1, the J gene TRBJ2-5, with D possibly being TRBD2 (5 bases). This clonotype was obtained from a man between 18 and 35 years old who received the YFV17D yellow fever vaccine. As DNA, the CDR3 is TGCGCCAGCAGCTTGGTGGGAGAGGAGACCCAGTACTTC. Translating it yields CASSLVGEETQYF.